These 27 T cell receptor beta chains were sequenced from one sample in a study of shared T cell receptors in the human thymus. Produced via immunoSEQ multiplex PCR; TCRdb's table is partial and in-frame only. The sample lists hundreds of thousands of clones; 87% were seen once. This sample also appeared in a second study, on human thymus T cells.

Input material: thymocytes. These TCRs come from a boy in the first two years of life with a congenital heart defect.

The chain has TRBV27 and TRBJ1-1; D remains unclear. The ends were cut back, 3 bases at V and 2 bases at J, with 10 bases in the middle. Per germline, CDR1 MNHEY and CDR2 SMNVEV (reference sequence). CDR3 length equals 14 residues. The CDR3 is CASSFEEHNTEAFF. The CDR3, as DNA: TGTGCCAGCAGTTTCGAGGAGCATAACACTGAAGCTTTCTTT.

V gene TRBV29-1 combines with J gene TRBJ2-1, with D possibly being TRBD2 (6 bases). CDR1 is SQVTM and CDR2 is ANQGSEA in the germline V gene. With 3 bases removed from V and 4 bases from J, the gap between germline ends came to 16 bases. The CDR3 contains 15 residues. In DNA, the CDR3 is TGCAGCGTTGAGCCCCCGCGGGGTCGATACAATGAGCAGTTCTTC. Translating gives CSVEPPRGRYNEQFF.

In nucleotides, the CDR3 is TGCGCCAGCAGCCAAAGGGACAGGGCGGCTGAAGCTTTCTTT. Translation gives CASSQRDRAAEAFF. The chain links TRBV4-1 to TRBJ1-1; TRBD1 aligns across 9 bases. J gave up 6 bases and V 2 bases, and 4 bases lay outside the gene matches. This CDR3 region has 14 residues. CDR1 and CDR2 (germline): MGHRA, YSYEKL.

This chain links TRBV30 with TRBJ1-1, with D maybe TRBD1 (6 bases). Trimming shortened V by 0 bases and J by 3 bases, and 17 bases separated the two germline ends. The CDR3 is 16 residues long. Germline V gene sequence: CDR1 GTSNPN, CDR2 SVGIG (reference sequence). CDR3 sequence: CAWSVGAPQVHTEAFF. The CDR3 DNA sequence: TGTGCCTGGAGTGTGGGGGCTCCTCAGGTCCACACTGAAGCTTTCTTT.

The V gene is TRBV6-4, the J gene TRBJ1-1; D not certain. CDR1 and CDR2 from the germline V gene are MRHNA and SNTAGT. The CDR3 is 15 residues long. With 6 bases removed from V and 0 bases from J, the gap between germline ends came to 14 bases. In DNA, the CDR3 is TGTGCCAGCAGGGAAGACGGGAAACTGAACACTGAAGCTTTCTTT. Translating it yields CASREDGKLNTEAFF.

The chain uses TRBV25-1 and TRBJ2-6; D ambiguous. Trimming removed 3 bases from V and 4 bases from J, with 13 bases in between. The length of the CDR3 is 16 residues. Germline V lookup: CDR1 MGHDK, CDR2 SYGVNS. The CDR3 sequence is CASSERYGSGANVLTF. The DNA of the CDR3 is TGTGCCAGCAGTGAGAGGTATGGGTCCGGGGCCAACGTCCTGACTTTC.

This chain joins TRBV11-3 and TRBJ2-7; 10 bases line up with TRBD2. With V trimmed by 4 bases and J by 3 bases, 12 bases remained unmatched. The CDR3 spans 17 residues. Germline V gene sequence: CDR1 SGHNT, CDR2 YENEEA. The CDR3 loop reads CASSSMRSGRADYEQYF. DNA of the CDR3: TGTGCCAGCAGCTCAATGCGGAGCGGGAGGGCCGACTACGAGCAGTACTTC. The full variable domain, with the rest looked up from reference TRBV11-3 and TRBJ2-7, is EAGVVQSPRYKIIEKKQPVAFWCNPISGHNTLYWYLQNLGQGPELLIRYENEEAVDDSQLPKDRFSAERLKGVDSTLKIQPAELGDSAVYLCASSSMRSGRADYEQYFGPGTRLTVT.

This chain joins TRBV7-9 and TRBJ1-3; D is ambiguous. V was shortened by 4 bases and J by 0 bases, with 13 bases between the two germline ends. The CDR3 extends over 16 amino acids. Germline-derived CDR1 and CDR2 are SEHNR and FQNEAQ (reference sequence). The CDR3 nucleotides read TGTGCCAGCAGCTACGAGTTGTACCGCTCTGGAAACACCATATATTTT. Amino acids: CASSYELYRSGNTIYF.

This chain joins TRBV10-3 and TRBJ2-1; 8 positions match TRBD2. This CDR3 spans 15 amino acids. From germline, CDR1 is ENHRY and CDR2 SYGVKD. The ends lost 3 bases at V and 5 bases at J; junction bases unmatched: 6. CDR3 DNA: TGTGCCATCAGTGATGGAGCGGGAGATCACAATGAGCAGTTCTTC. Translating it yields CAISDGAGDHNEQFF.

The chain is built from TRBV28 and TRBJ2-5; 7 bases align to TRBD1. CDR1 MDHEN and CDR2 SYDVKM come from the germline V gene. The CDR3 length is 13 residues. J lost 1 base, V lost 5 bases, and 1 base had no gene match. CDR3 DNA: TGTGCCAGCAGTGACAGGGTCCAAGAGACCCAGTACTTC. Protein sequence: CASSDRVQETQYF.

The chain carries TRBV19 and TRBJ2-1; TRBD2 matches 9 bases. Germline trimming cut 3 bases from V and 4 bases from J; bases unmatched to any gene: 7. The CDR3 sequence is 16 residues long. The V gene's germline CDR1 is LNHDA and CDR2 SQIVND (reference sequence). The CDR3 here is CASSMAGGVLYNEQFF. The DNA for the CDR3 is TGTGCCAGTAGTATGGCGGGGGGGGTCTTATACAATGAGCAGTTCTTC.

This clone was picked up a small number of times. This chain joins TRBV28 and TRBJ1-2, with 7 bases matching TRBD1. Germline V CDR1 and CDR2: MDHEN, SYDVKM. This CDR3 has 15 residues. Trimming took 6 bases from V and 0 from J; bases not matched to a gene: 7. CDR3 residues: CASRITGTANYGYTF. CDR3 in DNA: TGTGCCAGCAGGATCACCGGGACAGCTAACTATGGCTACACCTTC.

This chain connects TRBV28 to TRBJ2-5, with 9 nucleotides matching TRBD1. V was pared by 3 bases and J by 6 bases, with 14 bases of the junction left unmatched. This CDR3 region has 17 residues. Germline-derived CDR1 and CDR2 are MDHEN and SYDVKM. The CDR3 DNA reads TGTGCCAGCAGTTTCTCAGCCCCGGGGACAGGGTCAAAGACCCAGTACTTC. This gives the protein CASSFSAPGTGSKTQYF.

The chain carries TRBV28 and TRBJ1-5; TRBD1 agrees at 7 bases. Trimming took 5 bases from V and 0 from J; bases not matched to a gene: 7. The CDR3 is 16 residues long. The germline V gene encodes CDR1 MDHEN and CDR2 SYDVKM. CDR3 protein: CASSGRTGDSNQPQHF. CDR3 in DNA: TGTGCCAGCAGTGGCCGCACAGGGGATAGCAATCAGCCCCAGCATTTT. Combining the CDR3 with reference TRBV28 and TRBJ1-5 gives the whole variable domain DVKVTQSSRYLVKRTGEKVFLECVQDMDHENMFWYRQDPGLGLRLIYFSYDVKMKEKGDIPEGYSVSREKKERFSLILESASTNQTSMYLCASSGRTGDSNQPQHFGDGTRLSIL.

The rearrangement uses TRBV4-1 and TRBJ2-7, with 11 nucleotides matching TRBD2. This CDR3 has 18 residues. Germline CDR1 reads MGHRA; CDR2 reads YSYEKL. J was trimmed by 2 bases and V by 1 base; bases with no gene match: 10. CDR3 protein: CASSQGHTSGSPTYEQYF. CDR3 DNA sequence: TGCGCCAGCAGCCAAGGACATACTAGCGGGAGCCCGACCTACGAGCAGTACTTC.

Here the CDR3 DNA reads TGTGCCAGCAGTCCACCTAGTGGCCCTAGCGAAAAACTGTTTTTT. Its translation is CASSPPSGPSEKLFF. The chain uses TRBV28 and TRBJ1-4; no clear D. This CDR3 comprises 15 residues. V was cut by 5 bases and J by 8 bases, with 18 bases left in between. Germline V gene sequence: CDR1 MDHEN, CDR2 SYDVKM.

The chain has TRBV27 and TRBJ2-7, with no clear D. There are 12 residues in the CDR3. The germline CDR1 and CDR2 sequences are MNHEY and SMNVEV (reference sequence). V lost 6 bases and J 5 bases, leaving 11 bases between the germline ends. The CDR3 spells CASRTVRDEQYF. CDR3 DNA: TGTGCCAGCAGGACGGTACGGGACGAGCAGTACTTC.

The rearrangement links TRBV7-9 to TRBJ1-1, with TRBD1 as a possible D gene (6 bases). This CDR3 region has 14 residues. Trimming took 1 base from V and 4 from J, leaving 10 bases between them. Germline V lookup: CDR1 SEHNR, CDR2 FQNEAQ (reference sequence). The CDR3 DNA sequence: TGTGCCAGCAGCTTAGAAGGGGGAGCCACTGAAGCTTTCTTT. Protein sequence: CASSLEGGATEAFF.

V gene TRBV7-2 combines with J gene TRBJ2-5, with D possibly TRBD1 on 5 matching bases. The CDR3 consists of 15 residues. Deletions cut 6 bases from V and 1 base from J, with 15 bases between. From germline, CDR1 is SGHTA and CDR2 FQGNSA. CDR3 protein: CASRRTTGFQETQYF. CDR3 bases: TGTGCCAGCAGAAGAACTACAGGATTCCAAGAGACCCAGTACTTC.

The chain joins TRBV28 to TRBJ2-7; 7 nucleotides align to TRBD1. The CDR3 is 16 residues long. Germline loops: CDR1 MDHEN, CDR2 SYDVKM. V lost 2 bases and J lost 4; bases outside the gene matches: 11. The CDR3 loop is CASSLRDSYLGYEQYF. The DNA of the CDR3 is TGTGCCAGCAGTTTAAGGGACAGCTACTTAGGGTACGAGCAGTACTTC.

The CDR3 DNA sequence: TGTGCCACCCGGGACAGTCCTTATGAAAAACTGTTTTTT. It codes for CATRDSPYEKLFF. The chain is built from TRBV19 and TRBJ1-4; 7 bases are a match to TRBD1. The germline V gene has CDR1 LNHDA and CDR2 SQIVND (reference sequence). Germline trimming cut 10 bases from V and 6 bases from J; bases unmatched to any gene: 8. The CDR3 has 13 amino acids.

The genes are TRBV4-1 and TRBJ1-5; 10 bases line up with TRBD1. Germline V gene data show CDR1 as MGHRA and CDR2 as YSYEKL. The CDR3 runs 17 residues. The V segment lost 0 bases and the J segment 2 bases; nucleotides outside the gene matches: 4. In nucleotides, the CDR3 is TGCGCCAGCAGCCAAGAGGGGACAGGGGTGCGCAATCAGCCCCAGCATTTT. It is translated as CASSQEGTGVRNQPQHF.

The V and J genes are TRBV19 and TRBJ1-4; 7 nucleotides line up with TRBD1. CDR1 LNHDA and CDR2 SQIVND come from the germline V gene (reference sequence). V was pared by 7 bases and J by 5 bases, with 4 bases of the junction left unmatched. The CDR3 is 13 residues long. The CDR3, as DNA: TGTGCCAGTAAGGGCAGGGGGAATGAAAAACTGTTTTTT. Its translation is CASKGRGNEKLFF.

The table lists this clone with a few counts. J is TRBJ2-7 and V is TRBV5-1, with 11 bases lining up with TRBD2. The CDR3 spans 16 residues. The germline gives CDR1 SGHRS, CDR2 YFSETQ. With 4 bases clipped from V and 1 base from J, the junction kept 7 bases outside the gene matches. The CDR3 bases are TGCGCCAGCAGCGATACTAGCGGGAGAGGGTCCTACGAGCAGTACTTC. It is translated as CASSDTSGRGSYEQYF.

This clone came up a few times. Written as DNA, the CDR3 is TGTGCCAGCTGCCCCCTAGCGAGCGATGAGCAGTTCTTC. Translation gives CASCPLASDEQFF. This chain uses TRBV19 with TRBJ2-1, with a possible D match to TRBD2 (6 bases). The CDR3 loop spans 13 amino acids. CDR1 and CDR2 (germline): LNHDA, SQIVND (reference sequence). V gave up 9 bases and J gave up 8 bases, with 17 bases separating them. Supplemented by reference TRBV19 and TRBJ2-1, the full variable domain reads DGGITQSPKYLFRKEGQNVTLSCEQNLNHDAMYWYRQDPGQGLRLIYYSQIVNDFQKGDIAEGYSVSREKKESFPLTVTSAQKNPTAFYLCASCPLASDEQFFGPGTRLTVL.

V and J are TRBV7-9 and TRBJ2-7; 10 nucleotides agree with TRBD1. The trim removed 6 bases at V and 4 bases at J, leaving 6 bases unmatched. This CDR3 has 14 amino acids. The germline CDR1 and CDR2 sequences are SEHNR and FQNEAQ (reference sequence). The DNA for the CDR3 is TGTGCCAGCAGTAAGACAGGGGGCGTTTACGAGCAGTACTTC. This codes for CASSKTGGVYEQYF. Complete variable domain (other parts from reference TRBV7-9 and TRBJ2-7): DTGVSQNPRHKITKRGQNVTFRCDPISEHNRLYWYRQTLGQGPEFLTYFQNEAQLEKSRLLSDRFSAERPKGSFSTLEIQRTEQGDSAMYLCASSKTGGVYEQYFGPGTRLTVT.

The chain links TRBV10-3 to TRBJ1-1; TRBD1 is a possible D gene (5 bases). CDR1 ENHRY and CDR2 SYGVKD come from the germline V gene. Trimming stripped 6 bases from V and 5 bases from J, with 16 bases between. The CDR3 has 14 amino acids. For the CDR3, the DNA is TGTGCCATCAGCCTGCGGGGGGATGGGACTGAAGCTTTCTTT. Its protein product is CAISLRGDGTEAFF.